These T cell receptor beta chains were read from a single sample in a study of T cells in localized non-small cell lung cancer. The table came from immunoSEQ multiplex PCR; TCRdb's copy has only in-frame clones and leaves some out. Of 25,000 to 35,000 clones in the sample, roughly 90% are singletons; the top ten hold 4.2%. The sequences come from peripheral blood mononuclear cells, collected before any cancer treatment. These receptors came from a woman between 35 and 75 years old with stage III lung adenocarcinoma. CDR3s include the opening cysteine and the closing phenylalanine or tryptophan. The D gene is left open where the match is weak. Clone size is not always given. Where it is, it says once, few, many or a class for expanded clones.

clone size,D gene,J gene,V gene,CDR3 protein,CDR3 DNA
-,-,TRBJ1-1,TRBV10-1,CASSESRGGNTEAFF,TGCGCCAGCAGTGAGTCAAGAGGGGGAAACACTGAAGCTTTCTTT
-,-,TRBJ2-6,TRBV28,CASRTSGANVLTF,TGTGCCAGCAGGACCTCTGGGGCCAACGTCCTGACTTTC
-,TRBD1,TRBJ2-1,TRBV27,CASSRDSPFYNEQFF,TGTGCCAGCAGTAGGGACAGCCCTTTTTACAATGAGCAGTTCTTC
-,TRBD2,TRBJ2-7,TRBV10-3,CAIRPGLAGSYEQYF,TGTGCCATCAGGCCCGGACTAGCGGGCTCCTACGAGCAGTACTTC
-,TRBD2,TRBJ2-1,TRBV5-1,CASSFSGTSGNNEQFF,TGCGCCAGCAGCTTTTCGGGGACTAGCGGCAACAATGAGCAGTTCTTC
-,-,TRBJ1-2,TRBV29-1,CSVEGHSYGYTF,TGCAGCGTAGAGGGACACAGCTATGGCTACACCTTC
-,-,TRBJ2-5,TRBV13,CASSQRRMETQYF,TGTGCCAGCAGCCAAAGACGAATGGAGACCCAGTACTTC
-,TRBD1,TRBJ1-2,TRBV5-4,CASREGQGDYYGYTF,TGTGCCAGCAGGGAGGGACAGGGGGATTACTATGGCTACACCTTC
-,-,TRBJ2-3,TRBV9,CASSAQQGRDTQYF,TGTGCCAGCAGCGCCCAACAAGGGCGGGATACGCAGTATTTT
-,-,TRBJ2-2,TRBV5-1,CASSADGANGRELFF,TGCGCCTCCAGCGCGGACGGGGCCAACGGGAGGGAGCTGTTTTTT
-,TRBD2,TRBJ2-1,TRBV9,CASSPPGLAGGEQFF,TGTGCCAGCAGTCCTCCGGGACTAGCGGGAGGGGAGCAGTTCTTC
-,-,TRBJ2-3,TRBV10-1,CASNRGSDTQYF,TGCGCCAGCAATAGAGGATCCGATACGCAGTATTTT
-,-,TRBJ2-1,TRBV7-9,CASSLEKADNEQFF,TGTGCCAGCAGCTTAGAAAAGGCCGACAATGAGCAGTTCTTC
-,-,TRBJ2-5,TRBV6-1,CASSEVAGAQGTQYF,TGTGCCAGCAGTGAAGTTGCAGGGGCTCAAGGGACCCAGTACTTC
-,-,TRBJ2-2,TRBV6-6,CASSYSGQNGELFF,TGTGCCAGCAGTTACTCAGGACAGAACGGGGAGCTGTTTTTT
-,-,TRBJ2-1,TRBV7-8,CASSLALGIVYNEQFF,TGTGCCAGCAGCTTAGCGCTGGGGATCGTCTACAATGAGCAGTTCTTC
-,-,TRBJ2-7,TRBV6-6,CASSPARRNPYEQYF,TGTGCCAGCAGTCCAGCTCGCAGGAACCCCTACGAGCAGTACTTC
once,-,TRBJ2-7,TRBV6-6,CASSYSGPGSYEQYF,TGTGCCAGCAGTTACTCGGGTCCGGGGTCCTACGAGCAGTACTTC
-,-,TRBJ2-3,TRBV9,CASTLGGSTDTQYF,TGTGCCAGCACCCTGGGAGGTAGCACAGATACGCAGTATTTT
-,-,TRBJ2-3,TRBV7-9,CASNLRDVSTDTQYF,TGTGCCAGCAACCTCCGGGACGTAAGCACAGATACGCAGTATTTT
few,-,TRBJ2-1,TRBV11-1,CASSPRGYNEQFF,TGTGCCAGCAGCCCGAGAGGGTACAATGAGCAGTTCTTC
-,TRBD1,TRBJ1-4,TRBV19,CATGTARYTATNEKLFF,TGTGCCACCGGGACAGCCAGGTATACAGCAACTAATGAAAAACTGTTTTTT
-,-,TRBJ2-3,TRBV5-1,CASSLAGGTDTQYF,TGCGCCAGCAGCTTGGCTGGGGGCACAGATACGCAGTATTTT
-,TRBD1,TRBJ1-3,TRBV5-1,CASSPRQGGGNTIYF,TGCGCCAGCAGCCCGAGACAGGGGGGTGGAAACACCATATATTTT
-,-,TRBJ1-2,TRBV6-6,CATSGANYGYTF,TGTGCCACCTCGGGTGCTAACTATGGCTACACCTTC
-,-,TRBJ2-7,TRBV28,CASSFRVLSYEQYF,TGTGCCAGCAGTTTCCGGGTTCTGTCCTACGAGCAGTACTTC
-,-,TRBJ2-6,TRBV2,CASSGQGGDSGANVLTF,TGTGCCAGCAGTGGGCAGGGGGGCGACTCTGGGGCCAACGTCCTGACTTTC
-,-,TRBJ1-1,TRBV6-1,CASSEGEWYTEAFF,TGTGCCAGCAGTGAGGGGGAATGGTACACTGAAGCTTTCTTT
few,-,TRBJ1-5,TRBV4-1,CASSQDGTFGQPQHF,TGCGCCAGCAGCCAAGACGGCACTTTCGGTCAGCCCCAGCATTTT
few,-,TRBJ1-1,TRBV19,CASSIQGKLYTEAFF,TGTGCCAGTAGTATTCAGGGGAAGTTGTACACTGAAGCTTTCTTT
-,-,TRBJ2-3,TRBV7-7,CASSLEPVDTQYF,TGTGCCAGCAGCTTAGAGCCGGTAGATACGCAGTATTTT
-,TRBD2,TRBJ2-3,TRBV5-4,CASSLASGGAGDTQYF,TGTGCCAGCAGCTTGGCTAGCGGGGGGGCGGGAGATACGCAGTATTTT
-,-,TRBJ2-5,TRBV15,CATSRAGRNSEETQYF,TGTGCCACCAGCAGAGCAGGCCGAAACTCCGAAGAGACCCAGTACTTC
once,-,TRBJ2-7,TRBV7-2,CASSLAGGSYEQYF,TGTGCCAGCAGCTTAGCGGGGGGTTCCTACGAGCAGTACTTC
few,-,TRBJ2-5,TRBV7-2,CASSYQRGGETQYF,TGTGCCAGCAGCTACCAGAGGGGTGGGGAGACCCAGTACTTC
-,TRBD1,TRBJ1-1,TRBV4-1,CASLYRTGGTEAFF,TGCGCCAGCCTTTATCGAACAGGGGGCACTGAAGCTTTCTTT
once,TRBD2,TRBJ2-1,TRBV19,CASSIDWGLAGGNNEQFF,TGTGCCAGTAGTATAGATTGGGGACTAGCGGGAGGAAACAATGAGCAGTTCTTC
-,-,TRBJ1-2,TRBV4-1,CASSLSRGNPNYGYTF,TGCGCCAGCAGCCTATCCAGGGGCAATCCTAACTATGGCTACACCTTC
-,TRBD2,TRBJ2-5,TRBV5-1,CASSLKRDGQETQYF,TGCGCCAGCAGCTTGAAGCGGGATGGCCAAGAGACCCAGTACTTC
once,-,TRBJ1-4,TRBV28,CASSLSDFEEKLFF,TGTGCCAGCAGTTTATCGGATTTTGAGGAAAAACTGTTTTTT
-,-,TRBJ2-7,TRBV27,CASSLSGQPYYEQYF,TGTGCCAGCAGTTTATCCGGTCAGCCCTACTACGAGCAGTACTTC
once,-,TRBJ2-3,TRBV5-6,CASSLVSDTQYF,TGTGCCAGCAGCTTGGTATCCGATACGCAGTATTTT
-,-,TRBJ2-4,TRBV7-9,CASSDGVAKNIQYF,TGTGCCAGCAGCGATGGGGTAGCCAAAAACATTCAGTACTTC
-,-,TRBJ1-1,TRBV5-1,CASFGRNTEAFF,TGCGCCAGCTTCGGTCGGAACACTGAAGCTTTCTTT
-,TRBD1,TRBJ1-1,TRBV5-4,CASEPGGANTEAFF,TGTGCCAGCGAACCAGGGGGCGCGAACACTGAAGCTTTCTTT
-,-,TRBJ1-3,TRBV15,CATSRATGSGNTIYF,TGTGCCACCAGCAGGGCGACAGGCTCTGGAAACACCATATATTTT
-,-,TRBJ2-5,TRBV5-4,CASSLRGEETQYF,TGTGCCAGCAGCTTAAGGGGGGAGGAGACCCAGTACTTC
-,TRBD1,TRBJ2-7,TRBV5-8,CASSLLKGQGNEQYF,TGTGCCAGCAGCTTGTTAAAGGGACAGGGGAACGAGCAGTACTTC
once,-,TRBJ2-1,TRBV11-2,CASSLEGGSYNEQFF,TGTGCCAGCAGCTTAGAAGGGGGTTCCTACAATGAGCAGTTCTTC
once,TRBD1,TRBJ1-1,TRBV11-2,CASSRQTLGTGSRNTEAFF,TGTGCCAGCAGTCGTCAAACCCTCGGGACAGGGTCGAGGAACACTGAAGCTTTCTTT
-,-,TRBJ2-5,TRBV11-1,CASSYGQFRTQYF,TGTGCCAGCAGCTACGGACAGTTTCGGACCCAGTACTTC
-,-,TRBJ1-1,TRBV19,CASSLGAEAFF,TGTGCCAGTAGTTTAGGGGCTGAAGCTTTCTTT
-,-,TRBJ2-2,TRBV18,CASSPLWQGVNGELFF,-
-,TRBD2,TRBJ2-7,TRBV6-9,CASILSGASSYEQYF,TGTGCCAGCATCCTTAGCGGGGCCAGCTCCTACGAGCAGTACTTC
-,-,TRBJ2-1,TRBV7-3,CASSRLGVNEQFF,TGTGCCAGCAGCCGTTTGGGGGTCAATGAGCAGTTCTTC
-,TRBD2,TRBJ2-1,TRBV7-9,CASSPGMGEGRNEQFF,TGTGCCAGCAGCCCAGGGATGGGGGAGGGCAGGAATGAGCAGTTCTTC
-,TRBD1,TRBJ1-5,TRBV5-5,CASSRDSLLINQPQHF,TGTGCCAGCAGTCGGGACAGCCTGCTTATCAATCAGCCCCAGCATTTT
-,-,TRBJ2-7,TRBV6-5,CASATAGGTYEQYF,TGTGCCTCAGCAACGGCCGGTGGGACCTACGAGCAGTACTTC
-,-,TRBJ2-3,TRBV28,CASSLTLGWNTQYF,TGTGCCAGCAGTCTCACGCTCGGTTGGAATACGCAGTATTTT